These 20 T cell receptor beta chains were all obtained from the same sample, sequenced in a study of T cells in Graves' hyperthyroidism and ophthalmopathy. RNA transcripts provided the source from which TCR beta CDR3 regions were amplified. In the first-round RT-PCR of the TCR CDR3, the HTBI primer set was used. From the multiplex PCR reads, TCRdb called clonotypes with MiXCR, one entry per CDR3 protein. There are 95,000 to 110,000 distinct CDR3 sequences in the sample; over 45% occur only once, and approximately 25% lies in the top ten. Material: blood. The receptors were gathered from a man aged 35-49 years with Graves' hyperthyroidism.

This clonotype came up many times. This chain connects TRBV7-2 to TRBJ2-7, with D maybe TRBD2 (6 bases). The CDR3 has 16 residues. The V gene lost 1 base and the J gene lost 4 bases, with 17 bases spanning the gap. Per germline, CDR1 SGHTA and CDR2 FQGNSA. The CDR3, as DNA: TGTGCCAGCAGCTTAGTGGGACGGGAGACTAAGTACGAGCAGTACTTC. The encoded protein is CASSLVGRETKYEQYF.

Many counts were recorded for this clonotype. The chain joins TRBV6-2 or TRBV6-3 to TRBJ2-7, with 9 bases fitting TRBD1. Trimming at V came to 6 bases and at J to 5 bases, leaving 5 bases not matched to a gene. The CDR3 consists of 13 residues. Germline CDR1 MNHEY, CDR2 SVGEGT. The CDR3 loop reads CASRFTGGNEQYF. CDR3 nucleotides: TGTGCCAGCAGATTTACAGGGGGCAACGAGCAGTACTTC.

This chain links TRBV24-1 with TRBJ1-1; D unclear. Germline assignment: CDR1 KGHDR and CDR2 SFDVKD. V shed 6 bases and J shed 3 bases, with 7 bases lying between them. The CDR3 loop spans 12 amino acids. Written as DNA, the CDR3 is TGTGCCACCAGTTTCGGTGACACTGAAGCTTTCTTT. Protein: CATSFGDTEAFF.

The chain couples TRBV5-6 to TRBJ1-1; the match to TRBD1 covers 9 bases. V was pared by 4 bases and J by 5 bases, with 9 bases of the junction left unmatched. The CDR3 length is 15 residues. Germline-derived CDR1 and CDR2 are SGHDT and YYEEEE. DNA of the CDR3: TGTGCCAGCAGCAAGACATTACAGGGGGCAACTGAAGCTTTCTTT. Translated, it gives CASSKTLQGATEAFF.

V and J are TRBV2 and TRBJ2-3, with D perhaps TRBD1 or TRBD2 (6 bases each). CDR1 and CDR2 (germline): SNHLY, FYNNEI. This CDR3 comprises 15 residues. Trimming cost V 7 bases and J 2 bases, with 16 bases left between them. CDR3 loop: CASTPGGVDTDTQYF. CDR3 nucleotides: TGTGCCAGCACCCCCGGGGGCGTCGACACAGATACGCAGTATTTT.

As concerns this clonotype: A much larger clone is a single base away; this may be a read error. This rearrangement joins TRBV6-5 to TRBJ2-5, with D unresolved. CDR3 length: 12 amino acids. Trimming removed 6 bases from V and 4 bases from J, with 9 bases in between. Germline V lookup: CDR1 MNHEY, CDR2 SVGAGI. The CDR3: CASSGVGETQYF. The CDR3 region has the DNA TGTGCCAGCAGCGGAGTCGGAGAGACCCAGTACTTC.

At least ten counts were recorded for this clonotype. V is TRBV4-1 and J is TRBJ1-5, with 8 bases lining up with TRBD1. Per germline, CDR1 MGHRA and CDR2 YSYEKL. The J segment lost 4 bases and the V segment lost 0 bases, leaving 2 bases of the junction unmatched. The CDR3 runs to 15 residues. The CDR3 DNA reads TGCGCCAGCAGCCAAGACGACAGGGGAAATCAGCCCCAGCATTTT. Its protein product is CASSQDDRGNQPQHF.

The chain carries TRBV2 and TRBJ2-1; 11 bases are a match to TRBD2. The length of the CDR3 is 19 residues. Germline CDR1 SNHLY, CDR2 FYNNEI. Trimming cost V 7 bases and J 0 bases; bases outside gene matches: 14. CDR3 protein: CASKGTGLAGGCSYNEQFF. Here the CDR3 DNA reads TGTGCCAGCAAGGGGACGGGGCTAGCGGGAGGTTGCTCCTACAATGAGCAGTTCTTC.

This clonotype occurred many times. This chain links TRBV20-1 with TRBJ1-5, with D perhaps matching TRBD1 (5 bases). Germline CDR1 reads DFQATT; CDR2 reads SNEGSKA (reference sequence). V was shortened by 6 bases and J by 2 bases, with 14 bases between the two germline ends. The CDR3 has 14 amino acids. The CDR3 DNA follows: TGCAGTGCCAAGTCCAGGGTTGGCAATCAGCCCCAGCATTTT. Protein product: CSAKSRVGNQPQHF.

The genes are TRBV20-1 and TRBJ2-7; 16 nucleotides align to TRBD2. Germline V CDR1 and CDR2: DFQATT, SNEGSKA (reference sequence). Trimming cost V 1 base and J 7 bases; bases outside gene matches: 13. The CDR3 is 18 amino acids. CDR3 sequence: CSARAPGLAGGPTREQYF. DNA for the CDR3: TGCAGTGCTAGAGCACCGGGACTAGCGGGAGGGCCAACGAGGGAGCAGTACTTC.

This chain links TRBV7-3 with TRBJ1-2, with D unclear. CDR3 length: 14 amino acids. Trimming cost V 4 bases and J 4 bases, with 13 bases left between them. Per germline, CDR1 SGHTA and CDR2 FQGTGA. DNA for the CDR3: TGTGCCAGCAGCTCAACCGGTCGGGGCTATGGCTACACCTTC. Residues: CASSSTGRGYGYTF. Drawing the rest from reference TRBV7-3 and TRBJ1-2, the complete variable domain is GAGVSQTPSNKVTEKGKYVELRCDPISGHTALYWYRQSLGQGPEFLIYFQGTGAADDSGLPNDRFFAVRPEGSVSTLKIQRTERGDSAVYLCASSSTGRGYGYTFGSGTRLTVV.

The V and J genes are TRBV11-2 and TRBJ1-2; D might be TRBD1 (5 bases). Germline V gives CDR1 SGHAT, CDR2 FQNNGV. This CDR3 has 13 residues. Trimming removed 5 bases at V and 7 bases at J, with 14 bases between. The CDR3 region is CASSHQGDSGYTF. In DNA, the CDR3 is TGTGCCAGCAGCCACCAAGGGGACTCTGGCTACACCTTC.

The rearrangement joins TRBV7-6 to TRBJ1-1, with a tentative D call TRBD1 (6 bases). The CDR3 length is 13 residues. V was cut by 8 bases and J by 1 base, with 11 bases left in between. Germline loops: CDR1 SGHVS, CDR2 FNYEAQ. CDR3 residues: CASGGAGNTEAFF. For the CDR3, the DNA is TGTGCCAGCGGGGGGGCAGGGAACACTGAAGCTTTCTTT.

In this sample, this clonotype turned up a few times. The chain couples TRBV7-2 to TRBJ2-1; weak D call: TRBD2 (5 bases). The CDR3 is made up of 15 amino acids. Germline V gives CDR1 SGHTA, CDR2 FQGNSA. V was shortened by 5 bases and J by 12 bases, with 23 bases between the two germline ends. DNA of the CDR3: TGTGCCAGCAGCCCCCCCGAGGGTGCGGCAGATACGCAGTTCTTC. Its translation: CASSPPEGAADTQFF.

This clonotype was seen only a few times. The chain uses TRBV18 and TRBJ1-2; tentative D call: TRBD1 (5 bases). V was trimmed by 3 bases and J by 4 bases, leaving 12 bases between them. Germline CDR1 KGHSH, CDR2 LQKENI. There are 14 residues in the CDR3. In DNA form, the CDR3 reads TGTGCCAGCTCACCCAACGAGGGGTTCTATGGCTACACCTTC. Translating it yields CASSPNEGFYGYTF.

This clonotype has a handful of counts. The chain uses TRBV2 and TRBJ2-5, with D tentatively TRBD2 (6 bases). Trimming shortened V by 5 bases and J by 0 bases, and 13 bases separated the two germline ends. The CDR3 sequence is 15 residues long. Germline CDR1 reads SNHLY; CDR2 reads FYNNEI. CDR3 bases: TGTGCCAGCAGTCTAACGGGAGCCAACCAAGAGACCCAGTACTTC. Amino acid sequence: CASSLTGANQETQYF.

In its sample, this clonotype was seen once. This sequence joins TRBV6-1 and TRBJ1-1; 9 bases map to TRBD1. V shed 6 bases and J 3 bases; nucleotides not matched to a gene: 8. The CDR3 has 15 amino acids. CDR1 is MNHNS and CDR2 is SASEGT in the germline V gene. CDR3 sequence: CASRDRGLLDTEAFF. The CDR3, as DNA: TGTGCCAGCAGGGACAGGGGTTTGTTGGACACTGAAGCTTTCTTT.

This clonotype was seen repeatedly, ten times or more. The chain uses TRBV2 and TRBJ2-2; weak D call: TRBD1 (6 bases). V was cut by 7 bases and J by 6 bases, with 9 bases left in between. The CDR3 has 12 residues. In germline, CDR1 is SNHLY, CDR2 FYNNEI. The CDR3 protein is CASTRTAGELFF. The CDR3 coding sequence is TGTGCCAGCACTCGGACAGCCGGGGAGCTGTTTTTT.

The V gene is TRBV19, the J gene TRBJ2-7; 11 bases match TRBD2. This CDR3 is built from 14 residues. V gave up 7 bases and J gave up 0 bases; unmatched junction bases: 2. Germline V gives CDR1 LNHDA, CDR2 SQIVND (reference sequence). Written as DNA, the CDR3 is TGTGCCAGTAAAACTAGCGGGAGCTCCTACGAGCAGTACTTC. It encodes CASKTSGSSYEQYF.

This clonotype was seen at least ten times. V usage is TRBV28 and J usage is TRBJ2-7, with D maybe TRBD2 (6 bases). V lost 6 bases and J lost 2, with 11 bases in between. Germline CDR1 MDHEN, CDR2 SYDVKM. This CDR3 is 13 amino acids long. The CDR3 protein is CASRTGEPYEQYF. The CDR3 bases are TGTGCCAGCAGGACGGGGGAGCCCTACGAGCAGTACTTC.